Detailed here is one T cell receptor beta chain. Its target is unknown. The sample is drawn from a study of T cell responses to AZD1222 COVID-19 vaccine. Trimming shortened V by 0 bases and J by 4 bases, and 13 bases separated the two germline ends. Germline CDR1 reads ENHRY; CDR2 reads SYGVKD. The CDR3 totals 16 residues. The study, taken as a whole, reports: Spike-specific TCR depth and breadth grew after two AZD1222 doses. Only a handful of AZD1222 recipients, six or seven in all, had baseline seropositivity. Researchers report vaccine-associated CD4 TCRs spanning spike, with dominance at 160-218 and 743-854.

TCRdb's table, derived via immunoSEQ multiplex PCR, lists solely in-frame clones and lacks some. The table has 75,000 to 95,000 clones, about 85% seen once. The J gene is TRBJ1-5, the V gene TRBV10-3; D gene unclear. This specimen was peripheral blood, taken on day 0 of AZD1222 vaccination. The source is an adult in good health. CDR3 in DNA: TGTGCCATCAGTGAGTCTGTCGGAAGCAGAAATCAGCCCCAGCATTTT. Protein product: CAISESVGSRNQPQHF.